This TCR beta chain was documented in a study of CD8+ T cells in alopecia areata. Study background: The study gave treated patients oral tofacitinib at 5 to 10 mg twice daily. Tofacitinib continued for 6 to 18 months and was then withheld for 6 months. Study-wide points: Lesional scalp displayed greater clonality than normal scalp, most notably in alopecia totalis/universalis.

As regards this clone: Its specificity is not known.

V was pared by 1 base and J by 5 bases, with 10 bases between. Per germline, CDR1 SGHRS and CDR2 YFSETQ. CDR3 length: 14 amino acids. Extracted RNA was reverse transcribed, and the resulting cDNA served as sequencing template. The repertoire was sequenced with immunoSEQ multiplex PCR; TCRdb's copy has only in-frame clones and lacks some. This sample carries about 140,000 clones, approximately 51% of them seen once, and the ten largest clones take 0.99%. Here the sequenced sample was CD4+ T cells sorted from blood, taken at week 0. This receptor was identified in a human donor with alopecia areata. The chain is built from TRBV5-1 and TRBJ1-5; D not resolved. CDR3 in DNA: TGCGCCAGCAGCTTGTCGTCTTTAGATCAGCCCCAGCATTTT. Translation: CASSLSSLDQPQHF.